Following are 11 T cell receptor beta chains from one sample sequenced in a study of T cell responses to AZD1222 COVID-19 vaccine. The repertoire was sequenced with immunoSEQ multiplex PCR; TCRdb's copy has only in-frame clones and lacks some. The data hold 250,000 to 300,000 clones, with around 92% observed a single time. This specimen consisted of peripheral blood, obtained 28 days after the second AZD1222 dose. These receptors were obtained from an adult who received the AZD1222 COVID-19 vaccine.

The chain recombines TRBV28 with TRBJ2-7; D unclear. The CDR3 length is 13 residues. V lost 3 bases, J lost 3 bases, and 9 bases lay in between. CDR1 and CDR2 from the germline V gene are MDHEN and SYDVKM. The chain's CDR3 is CASSLPSVYEQYF. CDR3 nucleotide sequence: TGTGCCAGCAGTTTGCCCTCTGTCTACGAGCAGTACTTC. Complete variable domain (other parts from reference TRBV28 and TRBJ2-7): DVKVTQSSRYLVKRTGEKVFLECVQDMDHENMFWYRQDPGLGLRLIYFSYDVKMKEKGDIPEGYSVSREKKERFSLILESASTNQTSMYLCASSLPSVYEQYFGPGTRLTVT.

This chain links TRBV5-1 with TRBJ2-7; 11 bases fit TRBD2. Trimming at V came to 0 bases and at J to 2 bases, leaving 10 bases not matched to a gene. The CDR3 is 18 amino acids. Per the germline V gene, CDR1 is SGHRS and CDR2 is YFSETQ. CDR3 amino acids: CASSLAGDTSGGTYEQYF. CDR3 nucleotide sequence: TGCGCCAGCAGCTTGGCCGGGGATACTAGCGGGGGAACCTACGAGCAGTACTTC.

The rearrangement links TRBV20-1 to TRBJ1-1; D is unclear. Trimming cost V 4 bases and J 7 bases, with 10 bases left between them. The CDR3 runs 11 residues. Germline assignment: CDR1 DFQATT and CDR2 SNEGSKA (reference sequence). CDR3 amino acids: CSATTFGEAFF. CDR3 coding DNA: TGCAGTGCTACAACCTTTGGTGAAGCTTTCTTT.

The V and J genes are TRBV4-1 and TRBJ1-1, with 8 bases matching TRBD1. The CDR3 totals 14 residues. The J segment lost 7 bases and the V segment lost 4 bases, leaving 8 bases of the junction unmatched. Per germline, CDR1 MGHRA and CDR2 YSYEKL. The CDR3 loop reads CASSRTGGNREAFF. The CDR3 DNA reads as TGCGCCAGCAGCCGTACAGGGGGTAATCGTGAAGCTTTCTTT.

This chain connects TRBV7-6 to TRBJ2-2; TRBD1 might be the D (5 bases). The ends were cut back, 6 bases at V and 1 base at J, with 15 bases in the middle. The length of the CDR3 is 16 residues. Per germline, CDR1 SGHVS and CDR2 FNYEAQ. Written as DNA, the CDR3 is TGTGCCAGCAGATTAAGGGGTTTGGAGAACACCGGGGAGCTGTTTTTT. This gives the protein CASRLRGLENTGELFF.

The V and J genes are TRBV7-9 and TRBJ2-3, with D possibly being TRBD1 or TRBD2 (6 bases each). Trimming shortened V by 2 bases and J by 5 bases, and 14 bases separated the two germline ends. This CDR3 has 15 residues. Germline CDR1 and CDR2: SEHNR and FQNEAQ (reference sequence). The CDR3 DNA follows: TGTGCCAGCAGCTTAATTAGGGGGGCAGGAGATACGCAGTATTTT. Its translation is CASSLIRGAGDTQYF.

The rearrangement joins TRBV27 to TRBJ1-2; 8 bases match TRBD1. The length of the CDR3 is 16 residues. CDR1 and CDR2 from the germline V gene are MNHEY and SMNVEV (reference sequence). J gave up 7 bases and V 0 bases, and 10 bases lay outside the gene matches. DNA for the CDR3: TGTGCCAGCAGTTTATCCCGGACAGGGCGGGATGGTGGCTACACCTTC. Its protein is CASSLSRTGRDGGYTF.

The rearrangement links TRBV18 to TRBJ2-7, with TRBD2 matching 9 bases. Germline CDR1 and CDR2: KGHSH and LQKENI. This CDR3 has 15 amino acids. V shed 3 bases and J 0 bases; nucleotides not matched to a gene: 3. The CDR3 sequence: CASSPRGGDSYEQYF. CDR3 DNA sequence: TGTGCCAGCTCACCGCGCGGGGGGGACTCCTACGAGCAGTACTTC.

The V call is TRBV10-3, the J call TRBJ1-6; 9 bases fit TRBD1. Germline trimming cut 6 bases from V and 5 bases from J; bases unmatched to any gene: 5. The CDR3 spans 15 residues. The germline V gene has CDR1 ENHRY and CDR2 SYGVKD. The DNA of the CDR3 is TGTGCCATCAGGGGGGACAGGGAGAATAATTCACCCCTCCACTTT. Amino acid sequence: CAIRGDRENNSPLHF.

The V gene is TRBV5-1, the J gene TRBJ2-7, with D tentatively TRBD1 (5 bases). V was clipped by 5 bases and J by 1 base, with 10 bases between them. CDR3 length equals 13 residues. Germline values: CDR1 SGHRS, CDR2 YFSETQ. The CDR3 is CASSYQGSYEQYF. The CDR3 nucleotides are TGCGCCAGCAGTTATCAGGGTTCCTACGAGCAGTACTTC.

The rearrangement uses TRBV11-2 and TRBJ1-6; D remains unclear. Germline V gene lookup returns CDR1 SGHAT and CDR2 FQNNGV. This CDR3 has 13 residues. The V gene lost 0 bases and the J gene lost 8 bases, with 5 bases spanning the gap. CDR3 region: CASSLERDSPLHF. The DNA for the CDR3 is TGTGCCAGCAGCTTAGAAAGGGATTCACCCCTCCACTTT. The complete variable domain, with remaining parts taken from reference TRBV11-2 and TRBJ1-6, reads EAGVAQSPRYKIIEKRQSVAFWCNPISGHATLYWYQQILGQGPKLLIQFQNNGVVDDSQLPKDRFSAERLKGVDSTLKIQPAKLEDSAVYLCASSLERDSPLHFGNGTRLTVT.